The present TCR beta chain was sequenced within a study of blood T cell repertoires in COVID-19. At the level of the study: Sites across the United States, Italy and Spain contributed samples from acute and convalescent COVID-19. T cells, B-cell-depleted T cells, or PBMCs provided the cDNA or gDNA that served as material.

The length of the CDR3 is 17 residues. Unmatched junction bases numbered 4, after V lost 0 bases and J lost 5 bases. Germline assignment: CDR1 MGHRA and CDR2 YSYEKL. Under the authors' procedure: For nucleated cells, counts were estimated from reference gene primer amplification. Clones were read by immunoSEQ multiplex PCR, and TCRdb kept only the in-frame ones, dropping some. The V and J calls and clone size were taken over from that table, and D and trimming were inferred from the DNA. In the table there are 120,000 to 150,000 clones, approximately 81% of which are singletons. The chain is built from TRBV4-1 and TRBJ2-3, with 14 bases matching TRBD2. Source material: peripheral blood. This TCR derives from a human donor in a cohort sampled during active COVID-19. CDR3 sequence: CASSQDGTSGGGDTQYF. DNA of the CDR3: TGCGCCAGCAGCCAAGACGGGACTAGCGGGGGTGGAGATACGCAGTATTTT.